These 6 T cell receptor beta chains were sequenced from one sample in a study of T cells in women clearing cervical HPV infection. This table comes from immunoSEQ multiplex PCR, and its TCRdb copy is limited to in-frame clones, with some not included. The specimen's table records tens of thousands of clones. Sequencing input: blood buffy coat. Receptors originate from a woman between 18 and 75 years old with a cervical HPV16 infection that either progressed to CIN3+ or cleared (not recorded which).

A remark on this clone: The CDR3 end is not reached by the read, which stops 3 residues before it; the germline J gene fills it in. This rearrangement joins TRBV10-3 to TRBJ1-5; 8 nucleotides match TRBD1. Germline V gene sequence: CDR1 ENHRY, CDR2 SYGVKD. V shed 8 bases and J 0 bases; nucleotides not matched to a gene: 6. The CDR3 runs to 15 residues. CDR3 bases read: TGTGCCATCGGGACAGGTCCATATAGCAATCAGCCC. This sequence encodes CAIGTGPYSNQP. The full CDR3 protein is CAIGTGPYSNQPQHF.

In the case of this clone: The read falls 3 residues short of the CDR3 end, and the missing part is taken from the germline J gene. V gene TRBV19 combines with J gene TRBJ2-1; no clear D. This CDR3 is built from 14 residues. The V gene lost 6 bases and the J gene lost 5 bases, with 14 bases spanning the gap. CDR1 is LNHDA, CDR2 SQIVND, per germline (reference sequence). CDR3 DNA (partial): TGTGCCAGTAGCCCATACTCCGGTGACAATGAG. The encoded protein is CASSPYSGDNE. The full CDR3 protein reads CASSPYSGDNEQFF.

Turning to this clone: The read terminates 3 residues ahead of where the CDR3 ends, so the germline J gene completes it. The rearrangement joins TRBV2 to TRBJ1-2, with D unclear. Germline V gene sequence: CDR1 SNHLY, CDR2 FYNNEI. The CDR3 consists of 11 residues. The CDR3 reads CASIGGYGYTF. The sequenced CDR3 bases are TGTGCCAGCATTGGAGGGTACGGC.

Comments on this clone: The read comes to an end 3 residues before the CDR3 does, leaving the germline J gene to fill in the end. The chain employs TRBV5-1 and TRBJ2-2, with TRBD1 matching 8 bases. This CDR3 has 15 residues. The trim removed 3 bases at V and 5 bases at J, leaving 6 bases unmatched. Germline lookup yields CDR1 SGHRS and CDR2 YFSETQ. The covered CDR3 bases are TGCGCCAGCAGCTCAGGACAGGGTGGGACCGGGGAG. It is translated as CASSSGQGGTGE. The whole CDR3 region reads CASSSGQGGTGELFF.

With respect to this clone: The read ends 3 residues shy of where the CDR3 ends; the end is completed using the germline J gene. The rearrangement uses TRBV6-1 and TRBJ2-3; no reliable D call. Germline assignment: CDR1 MNHNS and CDR2 SASEGT. The ends were cut back, 0 bases at V and 2 bases at J, with 12 bases in the middle. This CDR3 contains 16 residues. The sequenced CDR3 bases are TGTGCCAGCAGTGAAGCCTCGAAGGTTGTCACAGATACG. Encoded protein: CASSEASKVVTDT. The CDR3 in its entirety is CASSEASKVVTDTQYF.

As for this clone: The CDR3 end falls 3 residues outside the read, so it is completed with the germline J gene. This chain uses TRBV5-1 with TRBJ2-5; D is perhaps TRBD2 (5 bases). Trimming pared 4 bases from V and 4 bases from J, leaving 17 bases between. Looked up from germline, CDR1 is SGHRS and CDR2 is YFSETQ. The CDR3 has 15 amino acids. CDR3 residues: CASSVITRIGETQYF. CDR3 bases read: TGCGCCAGCAGCGTCATAACTAGGATTGGAGAGACC.